This TCR beta chain was sequenced for a study of cytomegalovirus exposure and HLA in healthy donors. Whole-study findings and limits: Common viral pathogens seemed, in a later analysis, to connect with several of the most significant clusters.

PCR was performed using 60 Vbeta and 13 Jbeta primers. The table came from immunoSEQ multiplex PCR; TCRdb's copy has only in-frame clones and leaves some out. The data hold some 90,000 clones, with roughly 79% observed a single time. This CDR3 has 14 amino acids. Trimming took off 4 bases at V and 4 bases at J, with 14 bases between the two ends. Germline CDR1 is SGHRS and CDR2 is YFSETQ. Comments on this clone: Its antigen remains unidentified.

This sequence originates from a female donor in good health and CMV-seropositive. The rearrangement uses TRBV5-1 and TRBJ2-5, with a weak D call TRBD2 (6 bases). The sequencing input was PBMCs. CDR3 region: CASSPGRGLETQYF. CDR3 nucleotide sequence: TGCGCCAGCAGCCCGGGGCGGGGTCTAGAGACCCAGTACTTC.